Below, 11 T cell receptor beta chains from the same sample are listed, as sequenced in a study of OX40 agonist ivuxolimab in advanced cancers. Sequenced by immunoSEQ multiplex PCR; TCRdb stores in-frame clones only, minus some. Of 70,000 or so clones listed, around four fifths are singletons. The sample was CD4+ or CD8+ T cells sorted from blood, taken in a trial of the OX40 agonist ivuxolimab. All receptors come from an adult with an advanced solid tumor such as melanoma, head and neck, liver or kidney cancer.

This clone has more than one count but fewer than ten. The chain links TRBV28 to TRBJ1-5; 7 bases align to TRBD1. CDR3 length: 16 amino acids. Germline lookup yields CDR1 MDHEN and CDR2 SYDVKM. V shed 6 bases, J shed 0 bases, and the junction held 8 bases outside the gene matches. CDR3: CASSLQQGFSNQPQHF. The CDR3 DNA reads TGTGCCAGCAGCCTCCAACAGGGGTTTAGCAATCAGCCCCAGCATTTT. The full variable domain, completed using reference TRBV28 and TRBJ1-5, is DVKVTQSSRYLVKRTGEKVFLECVQDMDHENMFWYRQDPGLGLRLIYFSYDVKMKEKGDIPEGYSVSREKKERFSLILESASTNQTSMYLCASSLQQGFSNQPQHFGDGTRLSIL.

This sequence joins TRBV4-1 and TRBJ2-7; TRBD2 matches at 12 bases. Losses at the gene ends were 2 bases for V and 5 bases for J; bases not matched to a gene: 1. Germline CDR1 reads MGHRA; CDR2 reads YSYEKL. The CDR3 sequence is 14 residues long. CDR3 in amino acids: CASSQLAGGHEQYF. For the CDR3, the DNA is TGCGCCAGCAGCCAACTAGCGGGAGGGCACGAGCAGTACTTC.

In its sample, this clone was seen once. The V call is TRBV2, the J call TRBJ2-1; 11 nucleotides agree with TRBD2. This CDR3 spans 14 amino acids. V was clipped by 6 bases and J by 8 bases; unmatched bases: 6. The germline gives CDR1 SNHLY, CDR2 FYNNEI. CDR3 coding DNA: TGTGCCAGCAGCCAGACTAGCGGGATCGATGAGCAGTTCTTC. Its translation: CASSQTSGIDEQFF.

This chain joins TRBV4-1 and TRBJ1-3; TRBD1 matches at 7 bases. With V trimmed by 1 base and J by 4 bases, 16 bases remained unmatched. CDR3 length equals 19 residues. Germline CDR1 is MGHRA and CDR2 is YSYEKL. For the CDR3, the DNA is TGCGCCAGCAGCCAAGGAGGGTGGGGACAGCGGAAACTCGGAAACACCATATATTTT. This codes for CASSQGGWGQRKLGNTIYF.

CDR3 in DNA: TGTGCCAGCAGCTCCCGGACTGACGGCGAGCAGTACTTC. Translated: CASSSRTDGEQYF. The rearrangement joins TRBV7-2 to TRBJ2-7; D is possibly TRBD2 (5 bases). This CDR3 comprises 13 residues. Trimming took 4 bases from V and 6 from J, leaving 13 bases between them. Germline V lookup: CDR1 SGHTA, CDR2 FQGNSA.

In DNA, the CDR3 is TGTGCCAGCAGCCGAACTGCGGGGATCTCCTACAATGAGCAGTTCTTC. It codes for CASSRTAGISYNEQFF. This chain joins TRBV14 and TRBJ2-1; TRBD2 might be the D (6 bases). Germline CDR1 and CDR2: SGHDN and FVKESK. This CDR3 has 16 residues. With 4 bases removed from V and 0 bases from J, the gap between germline ends came to 13 bases.

This sequence joins TRBV18 and TRBJ2-2; TRBD2 matches 15 bases. The CDR3 contains 19 residues. V gave up 3 bases and J gave up 3 bases; unmatched junction bases: 8. Germline loops: CDR1 KGHSH, CDR2 LQKENI. CDR3 sequence: CASSPLRTSGRAHTGELFF. The DNA for the CDR3 is TGTGCCAGCTCACCGCTAAGGACTAGCGGGAGGGCACACACCGGGGAGCTGTTTTTT.

The chain combines TRBV6-1 with TRBJ1-2, with D possibly being TRBD1 (6 bases). The CDR3 covers 14 residues. Trimming cost V 6 bases and J 6 bases, with 17 bases left between them. Germline values: CDR1 MNHNS, CDR2 SASEGT. The CDR3 loop reads CASSPLGDKNGYTF. The CDR3 nucleotides read TGTGCCAGCAGCCCACTGGGGGACAAGAATGGCTACACCTTC.

DNA for the CDR3: TGTGCCAGTAATTTGAAAAAGGGTCAGCCCCAGCATTTT. Protein sequence: CASNLKKGQPQHF. The chain couples TRBV19 to TRBJ1-5; unclear D gene. This CDR3 has 13 amino acids. In germline, CDR1 is LNHDA, CDR2 SQIVND (reference sequence). Trimming took off 7 bases at V and 6 bases at J, with 13 bases between the two ends.

A single count supports this clone. This sequence joins TRBV2 and TRBJ2-7, with 10 bases lining up with TRBD1. CDR3 size: 13 residues. Trimming at V came to 6 bases and at J to 1 base, leaving 0 bases not matched to a gene. The germline V gene has CDR1 SNHLY and CDR2 FYNNEI. The CDR3 here is CASRGQGSYEQYF. CDR3 DNA sequence: TGTGCCAGCAGGGGACAGGGGTCCTACGAGCAGTACTTC.

The chain is built from TRBV19 and TRBJ1-5; 7 bases match TRBD1. The CDR3 sequence is 15 residues long. Germline trimming cut 2 bases from V and 7 bases from J; bases unmatched to any gene: 8. Germline V gene data show CDR1 as LNHDA and CDR2 as SQIVND (reference sequence). CDR3 DNA: TGTGCCAGTAGTATAAGGGCAGGGGGTGGGCAGCCCCAGCATTTT. It translates to CASSIRAGGGQPQHF.